The source of this T cell receptor beta chain is a study of cytomegalovirus exposure and HLA in healthy donors. The germline CDR1 and CDR2 sequences are SQVTM and ANQGSEA. There are 13 residues in the CDR3. A note on this clone: The antigen is undetermined.

Overall study findings and caveats: Confirmation was obtained in vitro that a few CMV-associated chains are specific for CMV antigens. Indistinguishable V segments such as TRBV6-2 and TRBV6-3 were excluded.

Primers included in the PCR were 60 Vbeta and 13 Jbeta primers. Assay: immunoSEQ multiplex PCR; the TCRdb copy retains only in-frame clones and omits some. This repertoire shows 190,000 or so clones, over 75% found once; its top ten account for roughly 10%. V gene TRBV29-1 combines with J gene TRBJ2-5, with 9 bases lining up with TRBD1. The J call may not be correct, given that the DNA end is closer to TRBJ2-7. Sequenced sample: PBMCs. This clonotype originated in a woman in her 50s in good health and CMV-seropositive. CDR3 bases: TGCAGCGTCGGTCGCCCGGGACAGGGCGAGCAGTACTTC. It is translated as CSVGRPGQGEQYF.